One TCR beta chain is described in this entry. This clonotype has more than one count but fewer than ten. The antigen it recognizes is unknown. Base quality data are lacking; no much larger clone is found one base away. Sequencing was carried out with an Illumina MiSeq. TRB rearrangements were amplified by multiplex PCR with BIOMED2 TRB-A/B primer pools. Illumina-compatible adapters and 7-nucleotide sample barcodes were attached to the amplicons in two consecutive PCRs. All library PCRs used Phusion HS II polymerase. The amplicons were purified from gel with the NucleoSpin Gel and PCR Clean-up kit, measured on Qubit, and then pooled at approximately 4 nM. Before Illumina next-generation sequencing, the quality of the amplicon pool was assessed on an Agilent 2100 Bioanalyzer. The authors' pipeline ran thus. Annotation of TRB rearrangements was performed with MiXCR 3.0.8 using the default MiXCR reference library. Non-productive reads and sequences with fewer than 2 reads were removed, and every unique CDR3 nucleotide sequence was treated as one clone. Clonality, diversity, richness and V-J gene usage were calculated in R 3.5.1. GLIPH2 was used for TCR clustering by CDR3 similarity, and generation probabilities were calculated by OLGA. Only GLIPH2 clusters with at least four unique TCR clonotypes present in at least three individuals were retained. The public reads were reprocessed in TCRdb via fastp at Q25 and MiXCR, keeping in-frame beta chains. Rows with one shared CDR3 protein collapse into an entry with the most common genes and DNA. In this record, the V and J calls reflect TCRdb's handling and not the investigators' own analysis. The sample table contains around 10,000 distinct CDR3 sequences; only one count was recorded for approximately 37% of them. Less than 60% of the sample is taken by the ten largest.

This entry is derived from a study of T and B cells in COVID-19 patients (dated by TCRdb to 2020 to 2021). For context, the study as a whole: In this study, adaptive immunity was profiled in COVID-19 patients who either had active infection or had recovered, using TRB and IGH repertoire sequencing of peripheral blood. A couple of patients belonged to both the recovered and active cohorts because samples were available from active disease and after recovery. Critical illness requiring mechanical ventilation or ECMO was present in about 60% of the 20 patients in the active-infection cohort. Up to roughly 10 follow-up blood samples were collected per patient, with some samples spanning different disease stages in the same individual. Patients in the recovered cohort had a median age of around 34 years, compared with over 60 years for patients in the active-infection cohort. A recovered cohort was made up of 15 to 19 patients contributing under 25 samples, mostly after mild to moderate COVID-19 managed as outpatients. An age-matched reference group of some 42 healthy donors negative for COVID-19 antibodies was used as the comparison for repertoire analyses. Over 7 million TCR sequences were analysed from a TCR and BCR sequence repository that comprised 30 to 40 patients and some 70 time points. Comorbidities linked to unfavorable COVID-19 outcome were present in about 90% of the 20 patients in the active-infection cohort.

Genomic DNA extracted from blood was used in amounts of about 220-500 ng for amplification of TRB repertoires. Overall results and qualifications from the work: The size of the cohort was considered insufficient for assessing HLA contributions to COVID-19 susceptibility or severity. During active COVID-19 the TRB repertoires were highly clonal, but at recovery diversity and richness rose above the levels seen in healthy donors. Few blood samples were available from mildly ill patients while symptoms were present or from severe cases at early time points. Specific T cell subsets (CD4+/Treg/CD8+) and sorted SARS-CoV-2-responsive or tetramer+ T cells had not yet been sequenced, and these experiments were ongoing. The reported TCR clusters were stated to require prospective validation before clinical use. Patients with COVID-19 were reported to show strongly skewed TRBV/TRBJ gene usage. The recovered cohort had 2,000 to 3,000 exclusive TCR clusters, including about 34 low-pGen clusters.

CDR1 is given as PRHDT and CDR2 as FYEKMQ, both from the germline V gene (reference sequence). The CDR3 sequence holds 15 residues, the cysteine and phenylalanine included. Solely the CDR3 DNA is kept, with 45 bases framed from the first base. V and J are trimmed by 1 base and 4 bases, and the gene matches miss 5 bases of the junction. The receptor was isolated from a human donor with active COVID-19. The chain joins TRBV13 to TRBJ1-1; the central 8 bases match TRBD1. What was sequenced was blood. The CDR3 protein sequence reads: CASSLETGQVTEAFF. The DNA reads as follows: TGTGCCAGCAGCTTAGAGACGGGACAGGTCACTGAAGCTTTCTTT.